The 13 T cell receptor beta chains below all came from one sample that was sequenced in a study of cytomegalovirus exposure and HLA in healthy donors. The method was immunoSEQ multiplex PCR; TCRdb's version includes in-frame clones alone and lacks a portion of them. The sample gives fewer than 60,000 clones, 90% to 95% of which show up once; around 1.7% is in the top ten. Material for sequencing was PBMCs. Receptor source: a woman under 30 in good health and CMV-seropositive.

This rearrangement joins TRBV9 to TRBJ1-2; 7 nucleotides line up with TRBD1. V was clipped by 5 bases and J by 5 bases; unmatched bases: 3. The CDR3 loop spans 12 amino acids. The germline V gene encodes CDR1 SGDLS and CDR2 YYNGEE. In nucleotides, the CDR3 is TGTGCCAGCAGTCAGGGGGTTTATGGCTACACCTTC. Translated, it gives CASSQGVYGYTF. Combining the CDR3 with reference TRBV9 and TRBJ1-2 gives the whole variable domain DSGVTQTPKHLITATGQRVTLRCSPRSGDLSVYWYQQSLDQGLQFLIQYYNGEERAKGNILERFSAQQFPDLHSELNLSSLELGDSALYFCASSQGVYGYTFGSGTRLTVV.

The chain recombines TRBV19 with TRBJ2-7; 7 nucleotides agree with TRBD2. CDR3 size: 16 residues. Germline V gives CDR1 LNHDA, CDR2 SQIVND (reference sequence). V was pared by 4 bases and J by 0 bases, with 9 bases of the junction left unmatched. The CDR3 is CASSKGRGFSSYEQYF. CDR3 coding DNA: TGTGCCAGTAGTAAGGGGAGGGGCTTCTCCTCCTACGAGCAGTACTTC.

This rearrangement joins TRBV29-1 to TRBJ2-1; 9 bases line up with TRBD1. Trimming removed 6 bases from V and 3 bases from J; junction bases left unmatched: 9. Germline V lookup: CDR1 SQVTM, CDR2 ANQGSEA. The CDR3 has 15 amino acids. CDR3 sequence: CSVRSGTGFYNEQFF. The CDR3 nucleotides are TGCAGCGTGAGGTCCGGGACAGGGTTCTACAATGAGCAGTTCTTC.

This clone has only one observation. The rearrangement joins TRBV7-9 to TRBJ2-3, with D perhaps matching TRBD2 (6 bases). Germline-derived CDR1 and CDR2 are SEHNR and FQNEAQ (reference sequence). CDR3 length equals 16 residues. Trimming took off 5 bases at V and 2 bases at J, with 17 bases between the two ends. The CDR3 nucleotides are TGTGCCAGCAGCCCCACCTCCGGGACTTTCACAGATACGCAGTATTTT. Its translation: CASSPTSGTFTDTQYF.

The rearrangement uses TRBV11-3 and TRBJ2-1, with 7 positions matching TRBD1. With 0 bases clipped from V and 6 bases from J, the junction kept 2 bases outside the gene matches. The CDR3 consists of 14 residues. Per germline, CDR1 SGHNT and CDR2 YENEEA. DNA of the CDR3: TGTGCCAGCAGCTTAGATGCAGGGGGCAATGAGCAGTTCTTC. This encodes CASSLDAGGNEQFF. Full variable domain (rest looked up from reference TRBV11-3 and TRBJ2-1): EAGVVQSPRYKIIEKKQPVAFWCNPISGHNTLYWYLQNLGQGPELLIRYENEEAVDDSQLPKDRFSAERLKGVDSTLKIQPAELGDSAVYLCASSLDAGGNEQFFGPGTRLTVL.

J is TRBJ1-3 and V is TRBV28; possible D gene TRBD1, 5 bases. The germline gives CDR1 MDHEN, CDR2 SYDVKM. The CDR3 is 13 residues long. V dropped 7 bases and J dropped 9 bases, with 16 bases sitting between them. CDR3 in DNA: TGTGCCAGCACCCTGGAGGGGATTGCCACCATATATTTT. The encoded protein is CASTLEGIATIYF.

This chain's CDR3 is CASSSRGQPFTGELFF. CDR3 sequence (DNA): TGCGCCAGCAGCTCCCGAGGGCAGCCCTTCACCGGGGAGCTGTTTTTT. The chain has TRBV4-1 and TRBJ2-2; TRBD2 might be the D (5 bases). The length of the CDR3 is 16 residues. Germline loops: CDR1 MGHRA, CDR2 YSYEKL. V lost 5 bases to trimming and J lost 4 bases, with 17 bases between them.

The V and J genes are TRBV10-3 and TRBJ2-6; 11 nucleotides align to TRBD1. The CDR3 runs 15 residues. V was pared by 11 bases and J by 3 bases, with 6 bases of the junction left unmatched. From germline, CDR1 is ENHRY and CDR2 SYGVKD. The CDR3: CAAGTGGNGANVLTF. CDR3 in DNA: TGTGCCGCAGGGACAGGGGGTAATGGGGCCAACGTCCTGACTTTC.

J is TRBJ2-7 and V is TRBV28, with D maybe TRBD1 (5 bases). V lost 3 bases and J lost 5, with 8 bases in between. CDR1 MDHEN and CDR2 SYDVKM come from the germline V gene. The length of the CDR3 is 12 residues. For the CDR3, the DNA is TGTGCCAGCAGTTTGTCAGGGAACGAGCAGTACTTC. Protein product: CASSLSGNEQYF.

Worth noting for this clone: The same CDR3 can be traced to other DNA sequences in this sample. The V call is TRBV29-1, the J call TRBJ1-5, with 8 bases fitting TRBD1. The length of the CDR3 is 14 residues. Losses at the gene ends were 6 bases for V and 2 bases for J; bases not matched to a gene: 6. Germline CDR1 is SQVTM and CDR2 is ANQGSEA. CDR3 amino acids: CSVGTGGGNQPQHF. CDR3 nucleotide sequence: TGCAGCGTAGGGACAGGTGGTGGCAATCAGCCCCAGCATTTT.

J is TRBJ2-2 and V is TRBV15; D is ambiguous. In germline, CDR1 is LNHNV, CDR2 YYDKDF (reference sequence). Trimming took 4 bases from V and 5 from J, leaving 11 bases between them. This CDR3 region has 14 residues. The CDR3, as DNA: TGTGCCACCAGCACCGATAGGAGTACCGGGGAGCTGTTTTTT. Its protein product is CATSTDRSTGELFF.

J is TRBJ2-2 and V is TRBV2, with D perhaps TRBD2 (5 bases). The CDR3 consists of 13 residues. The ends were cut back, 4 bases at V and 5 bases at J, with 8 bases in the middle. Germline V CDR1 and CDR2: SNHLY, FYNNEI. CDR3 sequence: CASSVGGTGELFF. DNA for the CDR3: TGTGCCAGCAGTGTAGGCGGGACCGGGGAGCTGTTTTTT. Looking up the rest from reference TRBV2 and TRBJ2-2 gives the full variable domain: EPEVTQTPSHQVTQMGQEVILRCVPISNHLYFYWYRQILGQKVEFLVSFYNNEISEKSEIFDDQFSVERPDGSNFTLKIRSTKLEDSAMYFCASSVGGTGELFFGEGSRLTVL.

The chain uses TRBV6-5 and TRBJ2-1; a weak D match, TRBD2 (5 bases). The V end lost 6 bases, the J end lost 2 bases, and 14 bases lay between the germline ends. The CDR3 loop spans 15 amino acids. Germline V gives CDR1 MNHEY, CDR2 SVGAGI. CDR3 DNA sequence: TGTGCCAGCAGGCCCCACCGGGGTGCCTACAATGAGCAGTTCTTC. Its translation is CASRPHRGAYNEQFF.